These 12 T cell receptor beta chains came from one sample sequenced in a study of blood T cell repertoires in COVID-19. The assay was immunoSEQ multiplex PCR, and TCRdb's table has in-frame clones only and misses some. In the table there are about 440,000 clones, around nine tenths of which are singletons. Sequenced sample: PBMCs or T cells enriched from blood (not recorded which). These receptors all stem from a woman younger than 35 with acute COVID-19.

V gene TRBV7-3 combines with J gene TRBJ1-6, with TRBD1 matching 7 bases. Germline CDR1 is SGHTA and CDR2 is FQGTGA. The CDR3 is made up of 13 amino acids. The trim removed 6 bases at V and 10 bases at J, leaving 6 bases unmatched. The CDR3 region has the DNA TGTGCCAGCAGTCGACAGGGCCGCTCACCCCTCCACTTT. Protein: CASSRQGRSPLHF. Looking up the rest from reference TRBV7-3 and TRBJ1-6 gives the full variable domain: GAGVSQTPSNKVTEKGKYVELRCDPISGHTALYWYRQSLGQGPEFLIYFQGTGAADDSGLPNDRFFAVRPEGSVSTLKIQRTERGDSAVYLCASSRQGRSPLHFGNGTRLTVT.

The chain links TRBV29-1 to TRBJ2-7; possible D gene TRBD1, 6 bases. Germline lookup yields CDR1 SQVTM and CDR2 ANQGSEA. The CDR3 is 12 residues long. The ends were cut back, 6 bases at V and 2 bases at J, with 11 bases in the middle. DNA of the CDR3: TGCAGCGTCTCAGGGGACCCCTACGAGCAGTACTTC. Translating gives CSVSGDPYEQYF.

This clone has only one observation. CDR3 in amino acids: CASSNFGSREQYF. DNA of the CDR3: TGCGCCAGCAGCAATTTTGGGAGCCGGGAGCAGTACTTC. The chain employs TRBV4-1 and TRBJ2-7, with a possible D match to TRBD2 (5 bases). V shed 5 bases and J shed 7 bases, with 15 bases lying between them. There are 13 residues in the CDR3. Germline CDR1 reads MGHRA; CDR2 reads YSYEKL.

The chain uses TRBV27 and TRBJ1-4; the D gene is possibly TRBD1 (5 bases). Trimming left V 6 bases short and J 1 base short, with 15 bases between. In germline, CDR1 is MNHEY, CDR2 SMNVEV (reference sequence). The CDR3 has 16 amino acids. The CDR3 DNA reads TGTGCCAGCAGCACCTCACCCAGGGTAACTAATGAAAAACTGTTTTTT. Translating it yields CASSTSPRVTNEKLFF. The entire variable domain, with the rest obtained from reference TRBV27 and TRBJ1-4, is as follows: EAQVTQNPRYLITVTGKKLTVTCSQNMNHEYMSWYRQDPGLGLRQIYYSMNVEVTDKGDVPEGYKVSRKEKRNFPLILESPSPNQTSLYFCASSTSPRVTNEKLFFGSGTQLSVL.

CDR3 sequence: CASRRTEGYSNQPQHF. CDR3 DNA: TGTGCCAGCAGAAGAACGGAGGGCTATAGCAATCAGCCCCAGCATTTT. The chain combines TRBV11-3 with TRBJ1-5; no clear D. This CDR3 spans 16 amino acids. V lost 6 bases and J 0 bases, leaving 15 bases between the germline ends. Germline CDR1 and CDR2: SGHNT and YENEEA.

The chain employs TRBV6-2 or TRBV6-3 and TRBJ1-4, with D possibly matching TRBD1 (6 bases). Trimming shortened V by 2 bases and J by 10 bases, and 14 bases separated the two germline ends. Germline V gene data show CDR1 as MNHEY and CDR2 as SVGEGT. The CDR3 contains 14 residues. The CDR3 loop is CASSYKQGSVKLFF. CDR3 nucleotide sequence: TGTGCCAGCAGTTACAAACAGGGTTCAGTAAAACTGTTTTTT.

This chain links TRBV27 with TRBJ1-1; possible D gene TRBD1, 6 bases. CDR3 length: 14 amino acids. V shed 3 bases and J shed 4 bases, with 12 bases lying between them. Germline CDR1 is MNHEY and CDR2 is SMNVEV (reference sequence). The chain's CDR3 is CASSFYTGSTEAFF. In DNA form, the CDR3 reads TGTGCCAGCAGTTTTTATACAGGGAGCACTGAAGCTTTCTTT.

This rearrangement joins TRBV11-2 to TRBJ2-7; TRBD2 matches 7 bases. Germline V gene data show CDR1 as SGHAT and CDR2 as FQNNGV. This CDR3 comprises 14 residues. The V and J ends lost 0 bases and 7 bases, in that order; junction bases with no gene match: 6. The CDR3 DNA reads TGTGCCAGCAGCTTAGAATCGGCGGGGGTTGAGCAGTACTTC. Encoded protein: CASSLESAGVEQYF.

As for this clone: Because the CDR3's place on the DNA is in doubt, the DNA is left out and the CDR3 is given as listed by TCRdb. V usage is TRBV21-1 and J usage is TRBJ1-4; the listed D gene, TRBD1, was not tested against the DNA. TRBV21-1 is a recognized pseudogene. The CDR3 adds up to 16 amino acids, both ends counted. The chain's CDR3 is CASSKVGQGAYEKLFF.

The chain couples TRBV12-3 or TRBV12-4 to TRBJ2-5; D might be TRBD2 (5 bases). Trimming took 3 bases from V and 7 from J, leaving 6 bases between them. CDR3 size: 11 residues. CDR3 bases: TGTGCCAGCAGTTTGAGCGGGACCCAGTACTTC. This encodes CASSLSGTQYF.

This clone was counted a few times. J is TRBJ2-2 and V is TRBV10-2; D is possibly TRBD1 (6 bases). This CDR3 region has 15 residues. V was shortened by 9 bases and J by 1 base, with 15 bases between the two germline ends. Germline values: CDR1 WSHSY, CDR2 SAAADI. The CDR3 loop is CASRQVWGNTGELFF. The DNA of the CDR3 is TGCGCCAGTCGACAGGTGTGGGGGAACACCGGGGAGCTGTTTTTT.

This clone was counted a single time. The chain combines TRBV15 with TRBJ2-5; possibly TRBD1 for D (5 bases). The CDR3 extends over 18 amino acids. CDR1 and CDR2 (germline): LNHNV, YYDKDF (reference sequence). V lost 5 bases to trimming and J lost 4 bases, with 26 bases between them. This CDR3 reads CATSSQGESWGPRETQYF. Written as DNA, the CDR3 is TGTGCCACCAGCTCCCAGGGTGAATCGTGGGGCCCGCGAGAGACCCAGTACTTC.